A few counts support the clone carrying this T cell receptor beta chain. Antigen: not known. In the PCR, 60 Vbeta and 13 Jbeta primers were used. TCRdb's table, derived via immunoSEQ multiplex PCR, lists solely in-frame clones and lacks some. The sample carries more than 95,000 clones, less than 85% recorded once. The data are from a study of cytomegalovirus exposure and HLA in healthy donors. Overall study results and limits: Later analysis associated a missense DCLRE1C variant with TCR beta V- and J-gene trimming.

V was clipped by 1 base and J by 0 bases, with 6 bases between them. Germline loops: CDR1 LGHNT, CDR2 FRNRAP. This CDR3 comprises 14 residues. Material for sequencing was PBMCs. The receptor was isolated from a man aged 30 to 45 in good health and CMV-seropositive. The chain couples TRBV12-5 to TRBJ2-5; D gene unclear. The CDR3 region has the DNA TGTGCTAGTGGTTTGGGGCAGGACCAAGAGACCCAGTACTTC. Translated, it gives CASGLGQDQETQYF.